This is a list of T cell receptor beta chains from one sample in a study of graft-versus-host responses after intestinal transplantation. Sequencing was performed with immunoSEQ multiplex PCR; in TCRdb, only in-frame clones are kept and a portion is missing. The table has more than 50,000 clones, 89% seen once. Sequenced material: ileum tissue, taken approximately 370 days after transplant. The receptors were gathered from a human patient who received an intestinal transplant, so some T cells may come from the graft donor. Both conserved end residues are part of each CDR3. Each record gives: D gene, J gene, V gene, CDR3 protein, CDR3 DNA. D genes are given only for firm matches.

>TRBD2|TRBJ2-5|TRBV18
CASRSNRLAGVPQETQYF
TGTGCCAGCCGCTCGAACAGGCTAGCGGGAGTTCCCCAAGAGACCCAGTACTTC
>-|TRBJ2-2|TRBV5-1
CASSLLGDTGELFF
TGCGCCAGCAGTTTATTGGGTGACACCGGGGAGCTGTTTTTT
>TRBD2|TRBJ2-7|TRBV6-5
CASSYSLAEPSYEQYF
TGTGCCAGCAGTTACTCCCTAGCGGAACCTTCCTACGAGCAGTACTTC
>TRBD1|TRBJ1-1|TRBV18
CASSPPTGQGTEAFF
TGTGCCAGCTCACCCCCGACAGGGCAGGGCACTGAAGCTTTCTTT
>-|TRBJ2-7|TRBV29-1
CSVESREPYEQYF
TGCAGCGTTGAATCCAGGGAGCCCTACGAGCAGTACTTC
>-|TRBJ2-7|TRBV5-1
CASSSTPKELYF
TGCGCCAGCAGCTCAACACCGAAGGAACTGTACTTC
>-|TRBJ2-7|TRBV10-2
CASTEWGYEQYF
TGCGCCAGCACCGAGTGGGGTTACGAGCAGTACTTC
>-|TRBJ2-2|TRBV2
CASSDRAVGELFF
TGTGCCAGCAGTGACAGGGCCGTCGGGGAGCTGTTTTTT
>-|TRBJ2-1|TRBV6-1
CASSAASGSGWNEQFF
TGTGCCAGCAGTGCAGCATCCGGGTCGGGGTGGAATGAGCAGTTCTTC
>-|TRBJ1-6|TRBV4-1
CASSQDGGGSPLHF
TGCGCCAGCAGCCAAGATGGGGGCGGGTCACCCCTCCACTTT
>TRBD1|TRBJ1-4|TRBV18
CASSPGRGNGEKLFF
TGTGCCAGCTCACCAGGCAGGGGGAATGGTGAAAAACTGTTTTTT
>-|TRBJ1-4|TRBV5-6
CASSPERGRNNEKLFF
TGTGCCAGCAGCCCCGAACGAGGGAGGAACAATGAAAAACTGTTTTTT
>-|TRBJ1-2|TRBV25-1
CASSEAGGPRGGYTF
TGTGCCAGCAGTGAGGCGGGAGGCCCGCGGGGTGGCTACACCTTC